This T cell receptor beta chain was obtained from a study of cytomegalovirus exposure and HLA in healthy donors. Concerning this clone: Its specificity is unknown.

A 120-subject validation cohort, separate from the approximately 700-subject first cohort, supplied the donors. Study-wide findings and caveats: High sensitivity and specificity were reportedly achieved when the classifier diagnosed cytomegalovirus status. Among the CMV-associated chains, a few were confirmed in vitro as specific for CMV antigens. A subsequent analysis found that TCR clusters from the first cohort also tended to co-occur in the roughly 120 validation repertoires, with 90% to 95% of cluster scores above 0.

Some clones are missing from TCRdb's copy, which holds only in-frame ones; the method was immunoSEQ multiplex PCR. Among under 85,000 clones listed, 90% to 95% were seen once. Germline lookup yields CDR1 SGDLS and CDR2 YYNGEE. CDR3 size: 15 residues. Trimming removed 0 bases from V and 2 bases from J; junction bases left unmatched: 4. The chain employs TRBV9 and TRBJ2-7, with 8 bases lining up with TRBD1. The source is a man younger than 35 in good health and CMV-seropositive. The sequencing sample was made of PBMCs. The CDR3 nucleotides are TGTGCCAGCAGCGTAGCGGGACAGGAGACCTACGAGCAGTACTTC. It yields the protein CASSVAGQETYEQYF.